This passage covers 24 T cell receptor beta chains from one sample sequenced in a study of T cell repertoires in cytomegalovirus infection (dated by TCRdb to between 2017 and 2020). The instrument given in TCRdb is Illumina HiSeq 1500. TCRdb redid the processing of the public reads, applying fastp at Q25 and MiXCR, and retained in-frame beta chains. Merged by CDR3 protein, the rows form single entries marked with the most common genes and DNA. For this sample there are hundreds of thousands of distinct CDR3 sequences; about a third appear just once. Jointly, the top ten make up around 13% of the sample. The specimen sequenced was PBMCs. These receptors came from a human donor in good health (CMV status not recorded). Some clones in this sample may be carry-over from other donors' samples.

As regards this clonotype: A junction boundary mismatches the germline segment, possibly from a read error. The genes are TRBV7-8 and TRBJ2-7; D is unclear. Germline CDR1 is SGHVS and CDR2 is FQNEAQ. The CDR3 length is 13 residues. The CDR3 spells CSSSLTHSYEQYF. The CDR3 coding sequence is TGTTCCAGCAGCTTAACACACTCCTACGAGCAGTACTTC.

This clonotype came up a few times. The chain recombines TRBV7-2 with TRBJ1-1; D not certain. V was shortened by 4 bases and J by 4 bases, with 7 bases between the two germline ends. The CDR3 has 12 residues. Per germline, CDR1 SGHTA and CDR2 FQGNSA. Written as DNA, the CDR3 is TGTGCCAGCAGCTCCTTGAGCACTGAAGCTTTCTTT. Its protein is CASSSLSTEAFF.

Ten or more counts support this clonotype. V gene TRBV7-2 combines with J gene TRBJ2-5, with 9 bases aligning to TRBD1. This CDR3 has 14 residues. J was trimmed by 5 bases and V by 5 bases; bases with no gene match: 6. Germline-derived CDR1 and CDR2 are SGHTA and FQGNSA. The CDR3 sequence is CASSRDRAGETQYF. The DNA of the CDR3 is TGTGCCAGCAGCCGGGACAGGGCTGGGGAGACCCAGTACTTC.

This clonotype has only a few counts. The chain combines TRBV10-2 with TRBJ2-5, with D possibly matching TRBD2 (5 bases). Per germline, CDR1 WSHSY and CDR2 SAAADI. CDR3 length equals 12 residues. V shed 7 bases and J shed 5 bases, with 11 bases lying between them. The CDR3 nucleotides are TGCGCCAGCACCGAGGGATGGGAGACCCAGTACTTC. Amino acid sequence: CASTEGWETQYF.

Turning to this clonotype: The junction departs from the called germline gene at one end, perhaps through a read error. The DNA of the CDR3 is TGTGCCAGCAGTAATCTTCCTTTTTCCTATAATTCACCCCCCCACTTT. This gives the protein CASSNLPFSYNSPPHF. This sequence joins TRBV12-3 or TRBV12-4 and TRBJ1-6; D gene uncertain. CDR3 length: 16 amino acids.

This clonotype was recorded many times. This chain joins TRBV28 and TRBJ1-1; no clear D. The germline V gene has CDR1 MDHEN and CDR2 SYDVKM. With 5 bases removed from V and 1 base from J, the gap between germline ends came to 8 bases. CDR3 length equals 13 residues. In nucleotides, the CDR3 is TGTGCCAGCAGTCCTCGACGGAACACTGAAGCTTTCTTT. It yields the protein CASSPRRNTEAFF.

V gene TRBV12-3 or TRBV12-4 combines with J gene TRBJ2-3; D not certain. V was trimmed by 3 bases and J by 2 bases, leaving 6 bases between them. The CDR3 consists of 13 residues. CDR3 in DNA: TGTGCCAGCAGTTTTTTCCACACAGATACGCAGTATTTT. Translated: CASSFFHTDTQYF.

The gene calls are TRBV6-2 or TRBV6-3 and TRBJ1-2; D gene unclear. V was pared by 0 bases and J by 6 bases, with 2 bases between. CDR1 is MNHEY, CDR2 SVGEGT, per germline. The CDR3 loop spans 11 amino acids. CDR3 DNA: TGTGCCAGCAGTTACTCGCATGGCTACACCTTC. Translating gives CASSYSHGYTF.

The genes are TRBV6-5 and TRBJ2-7; D is perhaps TRBD1 or TRBD2 (6 bases each). The CDR3 length is 15 residues. Trimming pared 2 bases from V and 4 bases from J, leaving 15 bases between. Germline V CDR1 and CDR2: MNHEY, SVGAGI. The CDR3 DNA is TGTGCCAGCAGTTACCCGAGGAGGGGGGTTTACGAGCAGTACTTC. This translates into CASSYPRRGVYEQYF.

This chain connects TRBV20-1 to TRBJ2-3; 9 nucleotides agree with TRBD2. Germline CDR1 reads DFQATT; CDR2 reads SNEGSKA (reference sequence). CDR3 length: 15 amino acids. Trimming took 6 bases from V and 0 from J; bases not matched to a gene: 7. CDR3 residues: CSAPRLAVSTDTQYF. For the CDR3, the DNA is TGCAGTGCCCCGCGACTAGCGGTTAGCACAGATACGCAGTATTTT.

A few counts support this clonotype. The CDR3 coding sequence is TGTGCCAGTAGTATATTCCAGGGGACAACTAATGAAAAACTGTTTTTT. This encodes CASSIFQGTTNEKLFF. V and J are TRBV19 and TRBJ1-4; D possibly corresponds to TRBD1 (6 bases). Germline V gives CDR1 LNHDA, CDR2 SQIVND (reference sequence). The CDR3 covers 16 residues. V was pared by 2 bases and J by 0 bases, with 10 bases between.

This rearrangement joins TRBV19 to TRBJ1-5; 7 bases align to TRBD1. This CDR3 comprises 17 residues. Germline CDR1 and CDR2: LNHDA and SQIVND (reference sequence). The V and J ends lost 5 bases and 1 base, in that order; junction bases with no gene match: 11. CDR3 in amino acids: CASSPYRQGSSNQPQHF. The DNA for the CDR3 is TGTGCCAGTAGTCCCTACCGACAGGGATCGAGCAATCAGCCCCAGCATTTT. The full variable domain, its missing parts supplied by reference TRBV19 and TRBJ1-5, is DGGITQSPKYLFRKEGQNVTLSCEQNLNHDAMYWYRQDPGQGLRLIYYSQIVNDFQKGDIAEGYSVSREKKESFPLTVTSAQKNPTAFYLCASSPYRQGSSNQPQHFGDGTRLSIL.

This clonotype was detected ten times or more. The gene calls are TRBV7-2 and TRBJ1-4; no clear D. Between the trimmed V and J ends, which lost 5 bases and 8 bases, there was a span of 12 bases. This CDR3 is built from 13 residues. Germline V gene sequence: CDR1 SGHTA, CDR2 FQGNSA. Here the CDR3 DNA reads TGTGCCAGCAGCCGCGGACCGGAGGAAAAACTGTTTTTT. Translating gives CASSRGPEEKLFF.

The chain carries TRBV7-6 and TRBJ2-1, with 8 bases lining up with TRBD2. The CDR3 has 14 residues. Germline V CDR1 and CDR2: SGHVS, FNYEAQ. V lost 2 bases, J lost 7 bases, and 4 bases stayed unmatched. The CDR3 is CASSLPGLVNEQFF. The CDR3 DNA reads TGTGCCAGCAGCTTACCGGGACTAGTAAATGAGCAGTTCTTC. The complete variable domain, with remaining parts taken from reference TRBV7-6 and TRBJ2-1, reads GAGVSQSPRYKVTKRGQDVALRCDPISGHVSLYWYRQALGQGPEFLTYFNYEAQQDKSGLPNDRFSAERPEGSISTLTIQRTEQRDSAMYRCASSLPGLVNEQFFGPGTRLTVL.

In the case of this clonotype: This is likely a read error, given that the CDR3 carries no conserved phenylalanine or tryptophan at its end. The CDR3 region has the DNA TGTGCCAGCAGCTTGGCCGCCGTACCCTACGAGCAGTACTCC. Translating gives CASSLAAVPYEQYS. The gene calls are TRBV5-6 and TRBJ2-7; D remains ambiguous. Trimming shortened V by 0 bases and J by 2 bases, and 9 bases separated the two germline ends. The length of the CDR3 is 14 residues. In germline, CDR1 is SGHDT, CDR2 YYEEEE.

Points on this clonotype: Relative to the germline gene, one junction end is altered; a read error may explain this. The gene calls are TRBV12-3 or TRBV12-4 and TRBJ2-3, with a possible D match to TRBD2 (5 bases). This CDR3 is 15 amino acids long. The CDR3 spells CASSLALGRTDMQYF. The CDR3 coding sequence is TGTGCCAGCAGTTTAGCACTAGGCCGCACAGATATGCAGTATTTT.

The V gene is TRBV7-8, the J gene TRBJ2-7, with 7 bases aligning to TRBD1. Germline V gene data show CDR1 as SGHVS and CDR2 as FQNEAQ. Trimming at V came to 4 bases and at J to 4 bases, leaving 10 bases not matched to a gene. The CDR3 is 15 amino acids. This CDR3 is CASSSPGTAQYEQYF. The CDR3 bases are TGTGCCAGCAGCTCCCCCGGGACAGCGCAATACGAGCAGTACTTC.

This clonotype showed up just a few times. This chain links TRBV12-3 or TRBV12-4 with TRBJ2-7; D uncertain. The CDR3 consists of 13 residues. V lost 8 bases and J lost 1, with 12 bases in between. CDR3 loop: CASAHSGSYEQYF. The CDR3 DNA reads as TGTGCCAGCGCCCACTCCGGGTCCTACGAGCAGTACTTC.

This clonotype was counted many times. The chain joins TRBV7-2 to TRBJ2-1, with 10 bases lining up with TRBD2. CDR3 length: 16 residues. The V and J ends lost 5 bases and 1 base, in that order; junction bases with no gene match: 5. CDR1 is SGHTA, CDR2 FQGNSA, per germline. CDR3 DNA sequence: TGTGCCAGCAGCCTGAGCGGGGGGGTATCCTACAATGAGCAGTTCTTC. It yields the protein CASSLSGGVSYNEQFF.

This clonotype was counted only a few times. One base away lies a much larger clone, so this may be a sequencing read error. This sequence joins TRBV5-5 and TRBJ1-1, with a possible D match to TRBD1 (5 bases). V lost 4 bases, J lost 0 bases, and 10 bases lay in between. The germline gives CDR1 SGHKS, CDR2 YYEKEE (reference sequence). The CDR3 spans 14 residues. The CDR3 coding sequence is TGTGCCAGCAGCACGGGACCGATGAACACTGAAGCTTTCTTT. Residues: CASSTGPMNTEAFF. Full variable domain (outside the CDR3, taken from reference TRBV5-5 and TRBJ1-1): DAGVTQSPTHLIKTRGQQVTLRCSPISGHKSVSWYQQVLGQGPQFIFQYYEKEERGRGNFPDRFSARQFPNYSSELNVNALLLGDSALYLCASSTGPMNTEAFFGQGTRLTVV.

J is TRBJ2-1 and V is TRBV7-3; TRBD2 aligns across 9 bases. V shed 7 bases and J 4 bases; nucleotides not matched to a gene: 8. Germline values: CDR1 SGHTA, CDR2 FQGTGA. The CDR3 length is 15 residues. The CDR3 region has the DNA TGTGCCAGCAACAAGGACAGCGGGGGGTACAATGAGCAGTTCTTC. This codes for CASNKDSGGYNEQFF.

This chain uses TRBV5-6 with TRBJ2-1, with unresolved D. The CDR3 runs 16 residues. V gave up 3 bases and J gave up 3 bases, with 16 bases separating them. Germline V lookup: CDR1 SGHDT, CDR2 YYEEEE. In nucleotides, the CDR3 is TGTGCCAGCAGCTCAATAGGGCAACTACGCTACAATGAGCAGTTCTTC. This codes for CASSSIGQLRYNEQFF. Based on the CDR3 plus reference TRBV5-6 and TRBJ2-1, the full variable domain is DAGVTQSPTHLIKTRGQQVTLRCSPKSGHDTVSWYQQALGQGPQFIFQYYEEEERQRGNFPDRFSGHQFPNYSSELNVNALLLGDSALYLCASSSIGQLRYNEQFFGPGTRLTVL.

This clonotype was seen a handful of times. The chain is built from TRBV5-5 and TRBJ2-7, with D perhaps TRBD1 (6 bases). This CDR3 has 15 amino acids. Trimming removed 1 base from V and 3 bases from J, with 14 bases in between. From germline, CDR1 is SGHKS and CDR2 YYEKEE (reference sequence). CDR3 region: CASSLSAGDNYEQYF. CDR3 nucleotide sequence: TGTGCCAGCAGCTTGTCGGCAGGGGACAACTACGAGCAGTACTTC.

Only a few counts were recorded for this clonotype. The chain is built from TRBV6-1 and TRBJ2-7; 8 bases are a match to TRBD2. The germline CDR1 and CDR2 sequences are MNHNS and SASEGT. CDR3 length: 13 amino acids. With V trimmed by 5 bases and J by 7 bases, 7 bases remained unmatched. CDR3 coding DNA: TGTGCCAGCAGTAGCGGGGGACGTTGGGAGCAGTACTTC. This sequence encodes CASSSGGRWEQYF.